One and the same sample provided the 5 T cell receptor beta chains below, sequenced in a study of radiation and T cells in renal cell carcinoma. Time point noted: baseline pretreatment blood. As for treatment: 15 Gy SBRT to primary tumor, nephrectomy 4 weeks later. The protocol was immunoSEQ multiplex PCR, while the TCRdb copy is restricted to in-frame clones and leaves out a portion. This table has some 100,000 clones, 82% appearing once. The material was blood, obtained from a patient whose treatment included radiotherapy and nephrectomy. The receptor source for this set is a man in his sixties with renal cell carcinoma.

The chain couples TRBV5-4 to TRBJ2-2; possibly TRBD1 for D (6 bases). V lost 2 bases to trimming and J lost 5 bases, with 13 bases between them. Germline V gene lookup returns CDR1 SGHNT and CDR2 YYREEE (reference sequence). This CDR3 has 15 amino acids. CDR3 sequence reads: CASSFQGRGTGELFF. In DNA form, the CDR3 reads TGTGCCAGCAGCTTTCAGGGCAGGGGAACCGGGGAGCTGTTTTTT.

The chain carries TRBV5-6 and TRBJ1-2; D gene uncertain. The CDR3 extends over 13 amino acids. With 0 bases removed from V and 8 bases from J, the gap between germline ends came to 11 bases. CDR1 SGHDT and CDR2 YYEEEE come from the germline V gene. DNA of the CDR3: TGTGCCAGCAGCTTGGAGGCGGAGGCGGGCTACACCTTC. Amino acids: CASSLEAEAGYTF.

This clone was recorded once. The rearrangement uses TRBV2 and TRBJ2-2, with TRBD1 identical over 10 bases. CDR3 length: 17 residues. V lost 4 bases, J lost 0 bases, and 5 bases stayed unmatched. Germline CDR1 reads SNHLY; CDR2 reads FYNNEI. The CDR3 DNA follows: TGTGCCAGCAGTGGCGGGACAGGGGCGTCGAACACCGGGGAGCTGTTTTTT. Protein sequence: CASSGGTGASNTGELFF. The entire variable domain, with the rest obtained from reference TRBV2 and TRBJ2-2, is as follows: EPEVTQTPSHQVTQMGQEVILRCVPISNHLYFYWYRQILGQKVEFLVSFYNNEISEKSEIFDDQFSVERPDGSNFTLKIRSTKLEDSAMYFCASSGGTGASNTGELFFGEGSRLTVL.

The chain carries TRBV27 and TRBJ2-5; a weak D match, TRBD2 (5 bases). This CDR3 has 11 amino acids. In germline, CDR1 is MNHEY, CDR2 SMNVEV (reference sequence). The V and J ends lost 5 bases and 9 bases respectively, with 10 bases between them. The CDR3 sequence: CASSTGNSQYF. DNA for the CDR3: TGTGCCAGCAGTACGGGGAACTCCCAGTACTTC.

A few counts support this clone. The J gene is TRBJ2-2, the V gene TRBV5-1, with unresolved D. Trimming shortened V by 4 bases and J by 5 bases, and 12 bases separated the two germline ends. From germline, CDR1 is SGHRS and CDR2 YFSETQ. This CDR3 has 14 residues. CDR3: CASSPLGSTGELFF. CDR3 nucleotides: TGCGCCAGCAGCCCCCTCGGAAGTACCGGGGAGCTGTTTTTT.